A selection of T cell receptor beta chains follows, all from one sample in a study of blood T cell repertoires in COVID-19. Clones were sequenced by immunoSEQ multiplex PCR, and TCRdb holds only the in-frame ones, with some missing. The table shows about 390,000 clones, with more than 75% occurring only once. Specimen: PBMCs or T cells enriched from blood (not recorded which). These receptors came from a woman in her forties or fifties who had recovered from COVID-19. Both conserved end residues are part of each CDR3. Fields, in order: V gene, CDR3 protein.

>TRBV6-1
CASSEPTGGRTDTQYF
>TRBV30
CAWISPAGANVLTF
>TRBV11-2
CASSLGSASRETQYF
>TRBV12-3/TRBV12-4
CASSSVGRQFF
>TRBV6-1
CASSEVGRRNQPQHF
>TRBV10-3
CATGQGYAGNTIYF
>TRBV30
CAWTWERGYGYTF
>TRBV4-3
CASSQGEHQPQHF
>TRBV9
CASSAPRDRGFTGELFF
>TRBV7-6
CASSLDRGSEAFF
>TRBV28
CASSFAVSSGEQYF
>TRBV3-1/TRBV3-2
CASSQETGPYNTIYF
>TRBV28
CASTSSLGNTIYF
>TRBV10-2
CASRLAGGLNEQFF
>TRBV30
CAWSGLAGGNLHYEQYF
>TRBV5-1
CASSLDLRVETQYF
>TRBV15
CATSREGSQPQHF
>TRBV7-8
CASSPNYGGYTF
>TRBV27
CASSSRTDTQYF
>TRBV9
CASSVGPDRAYGYTF
>TRBV28
CASSLGTGYGKLFF
>TRBV11-2
CASSFRVEQYF
>TRBV12-3/TRBV12-4
CASSLLANQPQHF
>TRBV27
CASSDYRGKGAFF
>TRBV7-2
CASSPPGQGYIQYF
>TRBV6-4
CASSDAGARTGELFF
>TRBV27
CASSSLDRGNYGYTF
>TRBV5-5
CASSSQGAINYGYTF
>TRBV5-1
CASSFRDRDSPLHF
>TRBV5-4
CASSPRGETHTGELFF
>TRBV28
CASTLVGGGSYEQYF
>TRBV6-5
CASRMTGDSYEQYF
>TRBV6-2/TRBV6-3
CASSYQSGGSGELFF
>TRBV28
CASSFPPGQGVVGELFF
>TRBV5-6
CASRPGTSNYGYTF
>TRBV2
CASSEARGSEAFF
>TRBV21-1
CASSPNQTTGADTQYF
>TRBV18
CASSPQGAANYGYTF
>TRBV2
CASRRGLDYSNQPQHF
>TRBV6-5
CASSYSGAVSYEQYF
>TRBV2
CASSTTGVLANVLTF
>TRBV4-3
CASSLDTGSYGYTF
>TRBV15
CATSRGVEVYEQFF
>TRBV13
CASSSITSGTGNTEAFF
>TRBV28
CASSTGGYQPQHF
>TRBV6-1
CASSEALRLAEAFF
>TRBV27
CASSLGQGRYSPLHF
>TRBV11-3
CASSLLAGSYNEQFF